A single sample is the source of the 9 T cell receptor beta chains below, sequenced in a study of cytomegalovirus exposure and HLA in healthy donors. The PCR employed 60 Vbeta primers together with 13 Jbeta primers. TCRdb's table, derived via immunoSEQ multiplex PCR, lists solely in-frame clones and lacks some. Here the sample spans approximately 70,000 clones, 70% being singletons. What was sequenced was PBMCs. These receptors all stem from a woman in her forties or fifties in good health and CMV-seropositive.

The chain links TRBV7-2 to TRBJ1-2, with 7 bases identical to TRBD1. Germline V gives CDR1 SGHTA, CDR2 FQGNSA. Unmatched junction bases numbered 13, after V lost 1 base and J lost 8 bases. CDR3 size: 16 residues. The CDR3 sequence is CASSLEGTAIYGGYTF. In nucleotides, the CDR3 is TGTGCCAGCAGCTTAGAGGGGACAGCCATCTATGGAGGCTACACCTTC.

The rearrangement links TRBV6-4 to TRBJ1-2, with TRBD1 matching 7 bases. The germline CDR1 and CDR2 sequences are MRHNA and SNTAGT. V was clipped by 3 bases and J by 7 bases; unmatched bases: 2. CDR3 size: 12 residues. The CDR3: CASSEQGGGYTF. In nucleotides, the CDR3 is TGTGCCAGCAGTGAGCAGGGGGGTGGCTACACCTTC.

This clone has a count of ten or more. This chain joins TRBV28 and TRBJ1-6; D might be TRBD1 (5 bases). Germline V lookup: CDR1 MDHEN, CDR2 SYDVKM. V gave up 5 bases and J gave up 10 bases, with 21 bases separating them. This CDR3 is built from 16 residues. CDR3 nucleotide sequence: TGTGCCAGCAGTCCTCTGGGTCGGGGGGTGGGGTCACCCCTCCACTTT. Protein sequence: CASSPLGRGVGSPLHF.

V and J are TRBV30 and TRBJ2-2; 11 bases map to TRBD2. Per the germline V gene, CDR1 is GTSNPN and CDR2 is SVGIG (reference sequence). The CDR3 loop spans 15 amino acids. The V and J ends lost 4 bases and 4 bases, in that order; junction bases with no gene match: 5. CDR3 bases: TGTGCCTGGAACTTACTAGCGGGGGCCACCGGGGAGCTGTTTTTT. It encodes CAWNLLAGATGELFF.

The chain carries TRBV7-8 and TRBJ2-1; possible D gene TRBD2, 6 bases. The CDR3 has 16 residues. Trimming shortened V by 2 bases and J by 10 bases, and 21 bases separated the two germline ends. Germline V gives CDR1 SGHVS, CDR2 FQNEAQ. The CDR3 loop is CASSLFITSYPLEQFF. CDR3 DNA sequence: TGTGCCAGCAGCTTATTTATAACTAGCTACCCCCTGGAGCAGTTCTTC.

CDR3 amino acids: CASSPPQGAGQSGELFF. Written as DNA, the CDR3 is TGTGCCAGCAGCCCCCCGCAGGGGGCGGGACAGTCCGGGGAGCTGTTTTTT. This chain uses TRBV5-4 with TRBJ2-2; 8 positions match TRBD1. Germline values: CDR1 SGHNT, CDR2 YYREEE (reference sequence). This CDR3 region has 17 residues. V dropped 4 bases and J dropped 6; count of bases not matched to a gene: 14.

The CDR3 nucleotides are TGTGCCAGCAGTCCCCGGGACACCGGGGAGCTGTTTTTT. The encoded protein is CASSPRDTGELFF. The genes are TRBV6-5 and TRBJ2-2; D remains unclear. CDR1 is MNHEY and CDR2 is SVGAGI in the germline V gene. The CDR3 sequence is 13 residues long. Trimming shortened V by 5 bases and J by 3 bases, and 7 bases separated the two germline ends.

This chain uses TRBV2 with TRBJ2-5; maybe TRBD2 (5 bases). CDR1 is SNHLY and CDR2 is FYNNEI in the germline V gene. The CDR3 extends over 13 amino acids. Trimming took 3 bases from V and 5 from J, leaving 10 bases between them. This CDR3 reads CASSEWEQETQYF. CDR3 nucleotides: TGTGCCAGCAGTGAGTGGGAGCAGGAGACCCAGTACTTC.

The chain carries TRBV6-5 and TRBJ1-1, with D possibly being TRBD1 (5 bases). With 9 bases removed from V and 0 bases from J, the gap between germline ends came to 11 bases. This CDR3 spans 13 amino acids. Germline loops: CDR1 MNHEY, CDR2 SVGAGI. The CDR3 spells CARGALLNTEAFF. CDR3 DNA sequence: TGTGCCAGAGGGGCTTTATTGAACACTGAAGCTTTCTTT.